This TCR beta chain was captured in a study of blood T cells in healthy people across ages. Germline CDR1 reads SGHNT; CDR2 reads YENEEA. Trimming removed 0 bases from V and 7 bases from J, with 10 bases in between. The CDR3 spans 14 residues. With regard to this clonotype: Its antigen is still unknown.

Sample-barcoded 5' priming and a J-beta primer mix drove a second PCR of roughly 7 to 11 cycles. TCRdb analysed the 5' RACE reads with MiXCR anew, one entry per CDR3 protein. The table includes over 700,000 distinct CDR3 sequences, about 48% detected once. Study-wide points: The authors considered diversity estimates from one million T cells to be underestimates.

Sequenced input: blood. V is TRBV11-3 and J is TRBJ2-1, with D perhaps TRBD1 or TRBD2 (5 bases each). The sequence derives from an elderly man in good health. CDR3 in amino acids: CASSLDRWGNEQFF. CDR3 DNA sequence: TGTGCCAGCAGCTTAGATCGGTGGGGGAATGAGCAGTTCTTC.